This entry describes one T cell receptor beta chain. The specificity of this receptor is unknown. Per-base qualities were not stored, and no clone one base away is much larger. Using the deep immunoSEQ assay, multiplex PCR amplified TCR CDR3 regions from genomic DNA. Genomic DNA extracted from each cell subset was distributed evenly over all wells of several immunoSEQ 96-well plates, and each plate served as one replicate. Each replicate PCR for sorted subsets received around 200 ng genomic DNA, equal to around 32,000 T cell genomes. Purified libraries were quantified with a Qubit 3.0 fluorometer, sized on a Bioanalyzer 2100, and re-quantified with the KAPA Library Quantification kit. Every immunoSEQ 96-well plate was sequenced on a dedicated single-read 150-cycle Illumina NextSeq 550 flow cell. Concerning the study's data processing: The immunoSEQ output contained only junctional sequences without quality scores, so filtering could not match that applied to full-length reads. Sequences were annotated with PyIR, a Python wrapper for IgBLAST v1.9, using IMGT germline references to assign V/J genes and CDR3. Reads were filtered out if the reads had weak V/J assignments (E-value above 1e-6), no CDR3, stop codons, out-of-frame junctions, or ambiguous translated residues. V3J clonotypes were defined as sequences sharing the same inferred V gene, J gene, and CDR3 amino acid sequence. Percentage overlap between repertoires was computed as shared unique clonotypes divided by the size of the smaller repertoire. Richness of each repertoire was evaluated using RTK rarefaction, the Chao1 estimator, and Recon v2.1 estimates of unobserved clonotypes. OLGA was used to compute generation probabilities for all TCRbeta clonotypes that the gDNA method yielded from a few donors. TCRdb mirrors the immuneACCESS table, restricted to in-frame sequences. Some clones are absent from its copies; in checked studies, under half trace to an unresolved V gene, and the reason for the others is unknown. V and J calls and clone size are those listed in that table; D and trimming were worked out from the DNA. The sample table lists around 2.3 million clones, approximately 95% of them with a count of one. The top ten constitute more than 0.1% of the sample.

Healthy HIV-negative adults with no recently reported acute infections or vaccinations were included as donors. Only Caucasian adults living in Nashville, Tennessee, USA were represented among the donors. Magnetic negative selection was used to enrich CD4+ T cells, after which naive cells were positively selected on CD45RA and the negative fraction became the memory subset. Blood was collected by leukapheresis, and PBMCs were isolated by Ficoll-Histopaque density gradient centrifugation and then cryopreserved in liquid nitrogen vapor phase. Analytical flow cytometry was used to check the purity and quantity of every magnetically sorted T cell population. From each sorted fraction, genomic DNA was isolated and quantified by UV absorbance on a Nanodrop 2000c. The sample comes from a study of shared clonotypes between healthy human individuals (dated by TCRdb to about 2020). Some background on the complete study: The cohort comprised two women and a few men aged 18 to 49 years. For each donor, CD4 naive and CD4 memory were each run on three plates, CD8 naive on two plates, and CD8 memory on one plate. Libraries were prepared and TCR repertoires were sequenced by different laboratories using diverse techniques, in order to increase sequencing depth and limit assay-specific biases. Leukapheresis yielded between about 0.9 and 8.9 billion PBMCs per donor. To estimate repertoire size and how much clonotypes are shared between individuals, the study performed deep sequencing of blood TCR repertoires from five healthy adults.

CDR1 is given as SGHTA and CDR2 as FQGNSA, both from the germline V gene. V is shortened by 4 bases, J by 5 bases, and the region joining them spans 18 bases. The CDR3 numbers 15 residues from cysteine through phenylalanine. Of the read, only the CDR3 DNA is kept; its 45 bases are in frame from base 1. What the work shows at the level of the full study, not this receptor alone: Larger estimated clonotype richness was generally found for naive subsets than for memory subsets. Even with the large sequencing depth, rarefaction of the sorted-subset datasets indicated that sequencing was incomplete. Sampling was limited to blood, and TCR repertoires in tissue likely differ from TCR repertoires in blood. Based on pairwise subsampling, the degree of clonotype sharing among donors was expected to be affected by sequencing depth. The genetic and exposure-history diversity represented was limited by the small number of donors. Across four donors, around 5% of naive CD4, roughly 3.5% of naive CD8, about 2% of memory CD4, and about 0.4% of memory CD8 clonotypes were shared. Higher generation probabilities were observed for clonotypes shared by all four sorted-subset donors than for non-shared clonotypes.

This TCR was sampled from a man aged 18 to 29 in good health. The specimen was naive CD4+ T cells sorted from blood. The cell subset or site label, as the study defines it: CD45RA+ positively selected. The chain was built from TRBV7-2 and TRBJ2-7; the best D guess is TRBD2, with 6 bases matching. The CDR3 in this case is CASSSLGLPSDEQYF. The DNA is TGTGCCAGCAGCTCGCTGGGACTGCCTTCCGACGAGCAGTACTTC.